Each of the 25 T cell receptor beta chains below was sequenced from the same sample in a study of regulatory T cells in long-lasting Graves disease. Time point here: newly diagnosed GD, antithyroid drugs for less than 3 months. Following extraction of RNA from PBMCs, that RNA was used to make the TCR library. TCR beta libraries were built with iRepertoire HTBI primers and Arm-PCR of CDR3 regions. TCRdb fed the multiplex PCR reads into MiXCR, producing one record per CDR3 protein. The sample shows about 620,000 distinct CDR3 sequences, 16% of them seen only once. These same records also appear under a second study, on T cells in Graves' hyperthyroidism and ophthalmopathy.

The sequenced sample was peripheral blood mononuclear cells (PBMCs), obtained at new diagnosis, from a patient treated with antithyroid drugs. The receptors were sampled from a woman in her 30s with Graves disease.

This clonotype was detected a few times. The chain joins TRBV19 to TRBJ1-5; unclear D gene. Germline V lookup: CDR1 LNHDA, CDR2 SQIVND (reference sequence). CDR3 length: 15 amino acids. Trimming removed 6 bases at V and 6 bases at J, with 18 bases between. CDR3 DNA: TGTGCCAGTAGCTACCCGACCCCAGGTGGTCAGCCCCAGCATTTT. It codes for CASSYPTPGGQPQHF. The entire variable domain, with the rest obtained from reference TRBV19 and TRBJ1-5, is as follows: DGGITQSPKYLFRKEGQNVTLSCEQNLNHDAMYWYRQDPGQGLRLIYYSQIVNDFQKGDIAEGYSVSREKKESFPLTVTSAQKNPTAFYLCASSYPTPGGQPQHFGDGTRLSIL.

This clonotype was counted a few times. The chain's CDR3 is CASRETSSNYEFF. As DNA, the CDR3 is TGTGCCAGCAGGGAGACTAGCTCGAACTATGAGTTCTTC. The chain has TRBV6-1 and TRBJ2-1, with 7 bases fitting TRBD2. Germline lookup yields CDR1 MNHNS and CDR2 SASEGT. The CDR3 sequence is 13 residues long. V was clipped by 6 bases and J by 14 bases; unmatched bases: 13.

This clonotype came up many times. The chain employs TRBV11-2 and TRBJ2-7, with D possibly matching TRBD1 (5 bases). CDR3 length equals 15 residues. V lost 6 bases to trimming and J lost 2 bases, with 17 bases between them. CDR1 and CDR2 (germline): SGHAT, FQNNGV. CDR3 loop: CASSPGWQVAYEQYF. CDR3 in DNA: TGTGCCAGCAGTCCAGGGTGGCAGGTGGCCTACGAGCAGTACTTC.

This clonotype turned up a few times. The rearrangement links TRBV27 to TRBJ2-3, with D hard to call. With 10 bases removed from V and 4 bases from J, the gap between germline ends came to 15 bases. Germline V gene data show CDR1 as MNHEY and CDR2 as SMNVEV (reference sequence). The CDR3 spans 13 residues. CDR3 amino acids: CATAGLWADTQYF. The CDR3, as DNA: TGTGCCACGGCCGGGCTGTGGGCAGATACGCAGTATTTT.

This clonotype occurred many times. J is TRBJ1-2 and V is TRBV11-2; 8 bases are shared with TRBD1. The J segment lost 3 bases and the V segment lost 4 bases, leaving 10 bases of the junction unmatched. This CDR3 is built from 16 residues. CDR1 and CDR2 from the germline V gene are SGHAT and FQNNGV. CDR3 sequence reads: CASSSTQGERYYGYTF. In DNA, the CDR3 is TGTGCCAGCAGCTCCACACAGGGGGAAAGGTACTATGGCTACACCTTC.

The table lists this clonotype with a few counts. This chain joins TRBV18 and TRBJ1-4; 9 bases fit TRBD1. Per germline, CDR1 KGHSH and CDR2 LQKENI. V lost 3 bases and J lost 7; bases outside the gene matches: 6. This CDR3 has 15 residues. The CDR3 nucleotides read TGTGCCAGCTCACCGCAGACAGGGGGTAGTGAAAAACTGTTTTTT. Amino acids: CASSPQTGGSEKLFF.

This clonotype was seen ten or more times. This sequence joins TRBV9 and TRBJ1-2; no clear D. Germline V gene lookup returns CDR1 SGDLS and CDR2 YYNGEE. Trimming took 3 bases from V and 2 from J, leaving 2 bases between them. The CDR3 sequence is 11 residues long. The chain's CDR3 is CASSANYGYTF. The CDR3 bases are TGTGCCAGCAGCGCCAACTATGGCTACACCTTC. Complete variable domain (other parts from reference TRBV9 and TRBJ1-2): DSGVTQTPKHLITATGQRVTLRCSPRSGDLSVYWYQQSLDQGLQFLIQYYNGEERAKGNILERFSAQQFPDLHSELNLSSLELGDSALYFCASSANYGYTFGSGTRLTVV.

Remarks on this clonotype: One base away lies a much larger clone, so this may be a sequencing read error. The gene calls are TRBV11-2 and TRBJ2-1; TRBD2 matches at 9 bases. Per germline, CDR1 SGHAT and CDR2 FQNNGV. The CDR3 is 14 residues long. The CDR3 here is CSCGGVRSYSEQFF. In DNA form, the CDR3 reads TGTAGTTGCGGGGGGGTTCGCTCCTACAGTGAGCAGTTCTTC.

The sample holds many counts of this clonotype. V gene TRBV7-3 combines with J gene TRBJ1-1; 8 bases align to TRBD1. Germline V lookup: CDR1 SGHTA, CDR2 FQGTGA. V shed 5 bases, J shed 1 base, and the junction held 6 bases outside the gene matches. The CDR3 contains 15 residues. The CDR3 nucleotides read TGTGCCAGCAGCCCTCAAGGGACAGGGAACACTGAAGCTTTCTTT. Translation: CASSPQGTGNTEAFF.

V usage is TRBV6-1 and J usage is TRBJ2-1; the match to TRBD1 covers 12 bases. This CDR3 has 16 residues. Germline V gene lookup returns CDR1 MNHNS and CDR2 SASEGT. Losses at the gene ends were 7 bases for V and 7 bases for J; bases not matched to a gene: 11. CDR3 loop: CASTDVGTGGGNEQFF. CDR3 DNA: TGTGCCAGCACCGACGTGGGGACAGGGGGCGGAAATGAGCAGTTCTTC.

In this sample, this clonotype turned up many times. The chain joins TRBV24-1 to TRBJ1-2; D is undetermined. In germline, CDR1 is KGHDR, CDR2 SFDVKD. The CDR3 runs 14 residues. V gave up 5 bases and J gave up 8 bases, with 17 bases separating them. DNA of the CDR3: TGTGCCACCAGTGCAGGATTCGGGTCCCAAGGCTACACCTTC. It codes for CATSAGFGSQGYTF.

Only a few counts were recorded for this clonotype. The chain employs TRBV5-6 and TRBJ2-3, with D maybe TRBD2 (6 bases). Trimming took 3 bases from V and 0 from J, leaving 11 bases between them. The CDR3 is 15 residues long. Germline assignment: CDR1 SGHDT and CDR2 YYEEEE. CDR3 residues: CASSSISGSTDTQYF. DNA for the CDR3: TGTGCCAGCAGCTCGATTAGCGGTAGCACAGATACGCAGTATTTT.

V usage is TRBV11-2 and J usage is TRBJ2-7; the match to TRBD2 covers 8 bases. CDR3 length: 14 residues. CDR1 is SGHAT, CDR2 FQNNGV, per germline. V shed 5 bases and J 2 bases; nucleotides not matched to a gene: 5. The CDR3 region is CASSPGGSAYEQYF. CDR3 coding DNA: TGTGCCAGCAGCCCGGGGGGGAGTGCCTACGAGCAGTACTTC. The whole variable domain, remainder taken from reference TRBV11-2 and TRBJ2-7, is EAGVAQSPRYKIIEKRQSVAFWCNPISGHATLYWYQQILGQGPKLLIQFQNNGVVDDSQLPKDRFSAERLKGVDSTLKIQPAKLEDSAVYLCASSPGGSAYEQYFGPGTRLTVT.

This rearrangement joins TRBV30 to TRBJ1-6, with D possibly TRBD1 on 5 matching bases. CDR1 GTSNPN and CDR2 SVGIG come from the germline V gene (reference sequence). This CDR3 has 13 residues. V was trimmed by 8 bases and J by 7 bases, leaving 15 bases between them. CDR3 amino acids: CAHTGQVNSPLHF. CDR3 bases: TGTGCCCACACCGGACAAGTGAATTCACCCCTCCACTTT.

The sample holds a few counts of this clonotype. V is TRBV27 and J is TRBJ2-5; 10 bases align to TRBD2. V lost 6 bases and J lost 4; bases outside the gene matches: 14. Germline CDR1 reads MNHEY; CDR2 reads SMNVEV (reference sequence). The CDR3 sequence is 17 residues long. In nucleotides, the CDR3 is TGTGCCAGCAGGTACCCAACAGGGACTAGCGTATTAGAGACCCAGTACTTC. Protein: CASRYPTGTSVLETQYF.

About this clonotype: A much larger clone is a single base away; this may be a read error. The chain has TRBV7-9 and TRBJ2-1; no firm D call. The CDR3 runs 11 residues. Per the germline V gene, CDR1 is SEHNR and CDR2 is FQNEAQ (reference sequence). Trimming stripped 3 bases from V and 9 bases from J, with 6 bases between. As DNA, the CDR3 is TGTGCCAGCAGCTTCGACACTGAGCAGTTCTTC. This gives the protein CASSFDTEQFF. The whole variable domain, filled in from reference TRBV7-9 and TRBJ2-1, reads DTGVSQNPRHKITKRGQNVTFRCDPISEHNRLYWYRQTLGQGPEFLTYFQNEAQLEKSRLLSDRFSAERPKGSFSTLEIQRTEQGDSAMYLCASSFDTEQFFGPGTRLTVL.

The chain employs TRBV7-9 and TRBJ2-7, with D unresolved. V lost 5 bases and J lost 9, with 14 bases in between. The germline V gene has CDR1 SEHNR and CDR2 FQNEAQ (reference sequence). CDR3 length equals 12 residues. The CDR3 DNA sequence: TGTGCCAGCAGCAAAACTGACGTCGGGCAGTACTTC. It encodes CASSKTDVGQYF.

In this sample, this clonotype turned up many times. The V and J genes are TRBV2 and TRBJ2-7, with D perhaps matching TRBD1 (5 bases). The CDR3 covers 13 residues. Germline assignment: CDR1 SNHLY and CDR2 FYNNEI. V was shortened by 6 bases and J by 4 bases, with 13 bases between the two germline ends. CDR3 residues: CASRVDSSYEQYF. CDR3 in DNA: TGTGCCAGCAGAGTTGACAGCTCATACGAGCAGTACTTC.

This clonotype showed up many times. This sequence joins TRBV10-2 and TRBJ1-1; possible D gene TRBD1, 6 bases. From germline, CDR1 is WSHSY and CDR2 SAAADI. The CDR3 loop spans 14 amino acids. V lost 6 bases, J lost 3 bases, and 14 bases lay in between. CDR3 sequence: CASRYGGRDTEAFF. CDR3 sequence (DNA): TGCGCCAGCAGGTATGGGGGGCGGGACACTGAAGCTTTCTTT.

This chain joins TRBV3-1 and TRBJ2-2, with 9 bases fitting TRBD1. V lost 5 bases to trimming and J lost 1 base; unmatched junction nucleotides: 8. CDR1 is LGHDT, CDR2 YNNKEL, per germline (reference sequence). The length of the CDR3 is 17 residues. The CDR3 DNA is TGTGCCAGCAGCAATGACAGGGGGTATTGGAACACCGGGGAGCTGTTTTTT. Its translation is CASSNDRGYWNTGELFF.

The V call is TRBV24-1, the J call TRBJ2-2; 8 nucleotides agree with TRBD1. The CDR3 is 13 residues long. V was pared by 7 bases and J by 3 bases, with 0 bases of the junction left unmatched. Germline CDR1 and CDR2: KGHDR and SFDVKD. CDR3 loop: CATRGQDTGELFF. In DNA form, the CDR3 reads TGTGCCACCAGGGGACAGGACACCGGGGAGCTGTTTTTT.

V usage is TRBV20-1 and J usage is TRBJ2-1, with 9 bases matching TRBD2. V dropped 5 bases and J dropped 2; count of bases not matched to a gene: 10. Germline V lookup: CDR1 DFQATT, CDR2 SNEGSKA (reference sequence). The CDR3 totals 16 residues. The CDR3 DNA follows: TGCAGTGCTTTAAGTCTAGCGGGGCCAACCTACAATGAGCAGTTCTTC. Protein sequence: CSALSLAGPTYNEQFF.

The V gene is TRBV5-8, the J gene TRBJ2-3; TRBD2 aligns across 8 bases. CDR1 is SGHTS, CDR2 YDEGEE, per germline. Losses at the gene ends were 5 bases for V and 1 base for J; bases not matched to a gene: 9. The CDR3 contains 16 residues. Here the CDR3 reads CASRYEAGERTDTQYF. The CDR3 DNA sequence: TGTGCCAGCAGGTATGAAGCGGGGGAGCGCACAGATACGCAGTATTTT.

This clonotype was observed many times. V is TRBV28 and J is TRBJ2-1, with 10 positions matching TRBD2. Germline CDR1 and CDR2: MDHEN and SYDVKM. The CDR3 loop spans 16 amino acids. The V and J ends lost 5 bases and 7 bases, in that order; junction bases with no gene match: 11. CDR3 protein: CASSLTLAGTLNEQFF. CDR3 coding DNA: TGTGCCAGCAGTCTTACACTAGCGGGGACATTGAATGAGCAGTTCTTC.

Ten or more counts support this clonotype. This chain joins TRBV7-9 and TRBJ2-5, with TRBD2 as a possible D gene (6 bases). This CDR3 spans 13 amino acids. The V gene's germline CDR1 is SEHNR and CDR2 FQNEAQ (reference sequence). Trimming shortened V by 5 bases and J by 5 bases, and 12 bases separated the two germline ends. CDR3 in DNA: TGTGCCAGCAGCCCTCTAGCGCTGGAGACCCAGTACTTC. Its translation: CASSPLALETQYF.